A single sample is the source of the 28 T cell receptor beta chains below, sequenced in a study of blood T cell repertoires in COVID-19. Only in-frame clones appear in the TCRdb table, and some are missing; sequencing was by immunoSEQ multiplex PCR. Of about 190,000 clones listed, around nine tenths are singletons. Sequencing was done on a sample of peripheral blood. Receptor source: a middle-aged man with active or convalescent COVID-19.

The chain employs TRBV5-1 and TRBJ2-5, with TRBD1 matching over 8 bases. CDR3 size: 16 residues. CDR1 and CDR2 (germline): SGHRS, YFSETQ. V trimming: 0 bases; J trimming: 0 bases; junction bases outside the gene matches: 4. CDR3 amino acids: CASSLGAQGDQETQYF. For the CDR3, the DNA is TGCGCCAGCAGCTTGGGAGCACAGGGGGACCAAGAGACCCAGTACTTC.

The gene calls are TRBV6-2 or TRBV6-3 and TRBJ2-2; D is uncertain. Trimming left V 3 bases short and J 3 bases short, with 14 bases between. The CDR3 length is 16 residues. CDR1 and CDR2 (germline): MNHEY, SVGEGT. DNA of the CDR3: TGTGCCAGCAGTTATGTCGTTACAGAGCACACCGGGGAGCTGTTTTTT. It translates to CASSYVVTEHTGELFF.

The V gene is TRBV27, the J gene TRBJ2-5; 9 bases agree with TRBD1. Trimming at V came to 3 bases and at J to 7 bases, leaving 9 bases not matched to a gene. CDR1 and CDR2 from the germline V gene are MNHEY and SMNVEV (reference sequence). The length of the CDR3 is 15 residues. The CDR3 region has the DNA TGTGCCAGCAGTTTTCTGGGACAGGGAGAAGCGACCCAGTACTTC. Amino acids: CASSFLGQGEATQYF.

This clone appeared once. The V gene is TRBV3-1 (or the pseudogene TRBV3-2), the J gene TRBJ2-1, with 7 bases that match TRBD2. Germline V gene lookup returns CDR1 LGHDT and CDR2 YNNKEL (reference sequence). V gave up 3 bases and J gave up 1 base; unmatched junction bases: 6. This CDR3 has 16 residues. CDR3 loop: CASSHNGGGSYNEQFF. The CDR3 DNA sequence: TGTGCCAGCAGCCACAACGGGGGAGGGTCCTACAATGAGCAGTTCTTC.

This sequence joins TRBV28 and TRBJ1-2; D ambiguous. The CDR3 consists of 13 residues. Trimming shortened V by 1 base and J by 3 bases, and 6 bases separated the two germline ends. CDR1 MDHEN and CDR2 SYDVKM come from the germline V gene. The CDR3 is CASSLLRDYGYTF. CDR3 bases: TGTGCCAGCAGTTTATTGCGGGACTATGGCTACACCTTC.

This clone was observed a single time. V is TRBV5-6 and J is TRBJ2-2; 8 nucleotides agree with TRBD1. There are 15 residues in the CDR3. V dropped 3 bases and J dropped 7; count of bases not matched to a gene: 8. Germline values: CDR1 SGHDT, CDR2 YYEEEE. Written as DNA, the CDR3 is TGTGCCAGCAGCTGGGGCAGGGGGCCTGGCGGGGAGCTGTTTTTT. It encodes CASSWGRGPGGELFF.

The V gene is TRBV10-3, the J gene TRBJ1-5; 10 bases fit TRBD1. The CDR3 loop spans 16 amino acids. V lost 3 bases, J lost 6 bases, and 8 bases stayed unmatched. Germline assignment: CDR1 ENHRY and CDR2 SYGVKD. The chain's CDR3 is CAISDPRTGGRQPQHF. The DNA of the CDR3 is TGTGCCATCAGTGACCCTAGGACAGGGGGGCGTCAGCCCCAGCATTTT.

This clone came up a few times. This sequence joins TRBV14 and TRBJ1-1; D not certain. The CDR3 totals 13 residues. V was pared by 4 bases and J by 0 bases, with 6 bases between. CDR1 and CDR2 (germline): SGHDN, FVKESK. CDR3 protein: CASSPFVNTEAFF. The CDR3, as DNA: TGTGCCAGCAGCCCCTTTGTGAACACTGAAGCTTTCTTT.

The CDR3 DNA follows: TGTGCCAGCAGTATGACAGGGAATCAGCCCCAGCATTTT. Translated, it gives CASSMTGNQPQHF. This sequence joins TRBV7-9 and TRBJ1-5; 7 bases map to TRBD1. Germline V gene sequence: CDR1 SEHNR, CDR2 FQNEAQ (reference sequence). The CDR3 has 13 residues. The V gene end was trimmed by 6 bases and the J gene end by 4 bases; junction bases not matched to a gene: 3.

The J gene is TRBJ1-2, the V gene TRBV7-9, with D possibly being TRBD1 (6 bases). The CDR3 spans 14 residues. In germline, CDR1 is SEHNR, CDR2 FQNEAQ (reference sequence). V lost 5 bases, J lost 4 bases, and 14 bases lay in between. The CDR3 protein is CASSLGAGAYGYTF. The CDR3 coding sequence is TGTGCCAGCAGCCTCGGAGCGGGGGCCTATGGCTACACCTTC.

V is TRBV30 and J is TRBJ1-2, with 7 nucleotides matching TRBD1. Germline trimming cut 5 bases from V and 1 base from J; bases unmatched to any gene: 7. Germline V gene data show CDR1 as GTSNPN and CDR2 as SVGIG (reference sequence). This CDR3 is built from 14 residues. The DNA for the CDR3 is TGTGCCTGGGCGACAGGGATTAGTAACTATGGCTACACCTTC. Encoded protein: CAWATGISNYGYTF.

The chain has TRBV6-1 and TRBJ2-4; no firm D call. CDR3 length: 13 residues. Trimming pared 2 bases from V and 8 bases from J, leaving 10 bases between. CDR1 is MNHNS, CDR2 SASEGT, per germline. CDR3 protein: CASSESLQDIQYF. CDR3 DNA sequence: TGTGCCAGCAGTGAAAGCCTCCAGGACATTCAGTACTTC.

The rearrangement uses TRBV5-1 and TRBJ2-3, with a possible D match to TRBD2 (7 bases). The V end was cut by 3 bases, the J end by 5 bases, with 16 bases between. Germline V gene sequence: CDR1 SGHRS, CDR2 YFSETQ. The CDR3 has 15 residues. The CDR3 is CASSSRGGGGDTQYF. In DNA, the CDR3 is TGCGCCAGCAGCTCGCGCGGGGGCGGGGGAGATACGCAGTATTTT.

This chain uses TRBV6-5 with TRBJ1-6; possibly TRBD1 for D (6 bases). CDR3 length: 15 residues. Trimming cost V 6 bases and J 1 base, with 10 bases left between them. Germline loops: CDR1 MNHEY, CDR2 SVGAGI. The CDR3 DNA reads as TGTGCCAGCAGCCCGGGACATTCCTATAATTCACCCCTCCACTTT. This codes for CASSPGHSYNSPLHF.

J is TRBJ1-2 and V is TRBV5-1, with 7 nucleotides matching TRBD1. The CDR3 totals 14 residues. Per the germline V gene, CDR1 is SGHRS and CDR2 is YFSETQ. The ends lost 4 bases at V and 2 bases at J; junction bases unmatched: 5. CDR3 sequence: CASSPWDSNYGYTF. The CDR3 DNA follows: TGCGCCAGCAGCCCGTGGGACAGCAACTATGGCTACACCTTC.

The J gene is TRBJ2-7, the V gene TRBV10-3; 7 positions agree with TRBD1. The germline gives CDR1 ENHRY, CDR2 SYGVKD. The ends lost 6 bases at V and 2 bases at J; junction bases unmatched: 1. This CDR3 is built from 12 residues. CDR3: CAISGTAYEQYF. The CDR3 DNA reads TGTGCCATCAGCGGGACAGCCTACGAGCAGTACTTC.

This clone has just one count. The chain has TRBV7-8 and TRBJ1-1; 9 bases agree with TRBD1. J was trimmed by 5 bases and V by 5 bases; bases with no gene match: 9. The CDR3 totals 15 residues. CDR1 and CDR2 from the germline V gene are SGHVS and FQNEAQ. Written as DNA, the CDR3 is TGTGCCAGCAGCCCAGGGACAGGGTCAAGGACTGAAGCTTTCTTT. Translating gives CASSPGTGSRTEAFF.

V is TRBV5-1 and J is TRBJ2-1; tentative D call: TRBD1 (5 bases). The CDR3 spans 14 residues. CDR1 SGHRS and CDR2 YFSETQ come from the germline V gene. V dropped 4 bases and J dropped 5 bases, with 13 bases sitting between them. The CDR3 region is CASSPQGNNNEQFF. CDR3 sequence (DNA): TGCGCCAGCAGCCCCCAGGGTAACAACAATGAGCAGTTCTTC.

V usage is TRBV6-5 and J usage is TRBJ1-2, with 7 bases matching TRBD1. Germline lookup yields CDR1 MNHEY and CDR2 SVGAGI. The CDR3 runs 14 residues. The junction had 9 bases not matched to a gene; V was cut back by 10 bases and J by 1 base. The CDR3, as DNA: TGTGCCACCGAGCCAAACAGGGGTAACTATGGCTACACCTTC. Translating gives CATEPNRGNYGYTF.

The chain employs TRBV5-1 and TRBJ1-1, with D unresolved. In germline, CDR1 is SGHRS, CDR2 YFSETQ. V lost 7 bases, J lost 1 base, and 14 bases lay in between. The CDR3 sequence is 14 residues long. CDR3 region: CASLDPGRNTEAFF. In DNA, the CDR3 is TGCGCCAGCCTGGATCCCGGGAGGAACACTGAAGCTTTCTTT. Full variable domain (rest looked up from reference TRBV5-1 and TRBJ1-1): KAGVTQTPRYLIKTRGQQVTLSCSPISGHRSVSWYQQTPGQGLQFLFEYFSETQRNKGNFPGRFSGRQFSNSRSEMNVSTLELGDSALYLCASLDPGRNTEAFFGQGTRLTVV.

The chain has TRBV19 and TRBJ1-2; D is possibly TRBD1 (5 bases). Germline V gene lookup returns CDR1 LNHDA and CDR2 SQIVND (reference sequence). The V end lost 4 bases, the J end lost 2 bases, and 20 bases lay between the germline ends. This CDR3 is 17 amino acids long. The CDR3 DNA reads TGTGCCAGTAGTAAGCAAGCCGTGGCAGGGTTGAACTATGGCTACACCTTC. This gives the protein CASSKQAVAGLNYGYTF.

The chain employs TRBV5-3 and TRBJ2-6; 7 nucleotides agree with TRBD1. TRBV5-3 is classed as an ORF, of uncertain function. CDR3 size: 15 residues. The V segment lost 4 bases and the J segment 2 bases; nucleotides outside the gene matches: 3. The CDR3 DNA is TGTGCCAGAAGCCACGGACAGGCTGGGGCCAACGTCCTGACTTTC. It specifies CARSHGQAGANVLTF.

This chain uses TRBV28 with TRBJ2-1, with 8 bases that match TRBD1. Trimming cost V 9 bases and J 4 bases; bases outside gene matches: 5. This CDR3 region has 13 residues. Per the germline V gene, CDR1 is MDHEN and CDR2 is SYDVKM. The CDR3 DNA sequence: TGTGCCAGTACAGGGGGGCTTTACAATGAGCAGTTCTTC. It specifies CASTGGLYNEQFF.

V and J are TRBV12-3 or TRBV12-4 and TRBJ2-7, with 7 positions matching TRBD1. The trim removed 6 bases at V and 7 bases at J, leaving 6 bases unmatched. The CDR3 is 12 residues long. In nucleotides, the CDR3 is TGTGCCAGCAGCCCGACAGGGTATGAGCAGTACTTC. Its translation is CASSPTGYEQYF.

This CDR3 is CASSQEWGGGYTF. Here the CDR3 DNA reads TGCGCCAGCAGCCAAGAATGGGGAGGTGGCTACACCTTC. The rearrangement joins TRBV4-1 to TRBJ1-2; D is unclear. The CDR3 length is 13 residues. Germline V gene data show CDR1 as MGHRA and CDR2 as YSYEKL. V dropped 0 bases and J dropped 7 bases, with 9 bases sitting between them.

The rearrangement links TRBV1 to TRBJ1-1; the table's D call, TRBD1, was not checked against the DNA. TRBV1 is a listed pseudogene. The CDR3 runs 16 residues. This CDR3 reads CTSSPLARGLNTEAFF. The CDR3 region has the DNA TGCACCAGCAGCCCCTTGGCGAGGGGGCTGAATACTGAAGCTTTCTTT.

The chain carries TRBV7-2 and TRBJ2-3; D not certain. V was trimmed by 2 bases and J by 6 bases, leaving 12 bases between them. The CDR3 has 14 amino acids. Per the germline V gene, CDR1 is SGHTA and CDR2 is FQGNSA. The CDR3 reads CASSLFSPSDTQYF. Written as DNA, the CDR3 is TGTGCCAGCAGCTTATTTTCCCCCTCCGATACGCAGTATTTT.

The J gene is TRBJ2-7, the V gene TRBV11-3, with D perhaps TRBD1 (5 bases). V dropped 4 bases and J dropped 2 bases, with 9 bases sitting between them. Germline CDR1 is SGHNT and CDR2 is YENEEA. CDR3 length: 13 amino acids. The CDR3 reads CASSSSTAYEQYF. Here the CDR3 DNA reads TGTGCCAGCAGCTCATCGACAGCCTACGAGCAGTACTTC.